This T cell receptor (beta chain) was profiled in a study of blood T cell repertoires in COVID-19 (dated by TCRdb to the early 2020s). At the level of the whole study: Samples from collaborators originated in the United States, Italy and Spain and spanned both the acute and convalescent phases of COVID-19. The material from the prospective study consisted of cDNA or gDNA derived from T cells, B-cell-depleted T cells, or PBMCs. Subjects who had been exposed to COVID-19, were actively infected with it, or had recovered from it provided the deeply sampled blood TCRbeta repertoires that made up the dataset. The repertoires were released in a freely available public database meant as a resource for research on the immune response to SARS-CoV-2. Samples came from the ongoing ImmuneRACE study (first 160 participants) plus 1,254 subjects from 6 global collaborators. The sample metadata nearly always contained a de-identified subject ID, COVID-19 status, age in years and sex. Where available, HLA class I and class II types were taken from metadata supplied by the sample provider and were not determined by assay-based typing.

Whole blood was collected in K2EDTA tubes by collaborating institutions according to the institutions' own protocols. For TCRbeta analysis, collaborators shipped samples as frozen whole blood, isolated PBMCs, or DNA extracted from either of those sample types. Study-wide findings and limitations: The quantity of clinical and demographic metadata differed by source and by participant and was supplied without curation.

About this clone: Its recognized antigen is unknown. Per-base quality was not reported, and no clone a single base away is much larger than it.

The CDR3 runs 13 amino acids, cysteine and phenylalanine included. Just CDR3 DNA is preserved here, 39 bases in frame from base 1. V is cut by 2 bases and J by 0 bases, and the space between the germline ends is 4 bases. The CDR1 and CDR2 encoded by the germline V gene are SGHNT and YENEEA. TCRbeta CDR3 regions were amplified from genomic DNA by means of the immunoSEQ Assay, a bias-controlled multiplex PCR. Concerning the study's data processing: Within the assay, amplification of reference gene primers was used to estimate how many nucleated cells each sample contained. Sequence reads were collapsed and filtered to measure the absolute abundance of every unique TCRbeta CDR3 rearrangement. For each sample, productive Simpson clonality was calculated as the square root of Simpson's diversity index over productive rearrangements. TCRdb's version of the immuneACCESS table is confined to in-frame rearrangements and falls short of the full clone set. An unresolved V gene accounts for under half of the shortfall where checked; the remainder is of unknown origin. V and J calls plus clone size are reproduced from that table; the DNA served to infer D and trimming. The sample table records tens of thousands of clones; about 88% of these occur just once. The ten largest clones add up to 2.4% of the sample.

The sequence was obtained from a human donor in a cohort sampled during active COVID-19. Input material: peripheral blood. The sequence links TRBV11-3 to TRBJ1-1; the D gene cannot be named for sure. The CDR3 protein is CASSLSMNTEAFF. The DNA sequence is TGTGCCAGCAGCTTATCAATGAACACTGAAGCTTTCTTT.